The 15 T cell receptor beta chains in this list originate from one sample, sequenced in a study of blood T cells in healthy people across ages. Together with a sample-barcoded 5' primer, a J-beta primer mix was included in a second PCR lasting about 7 to 12 cycles. TCRdb passed the 5' RACE reads through MiXCR, listing each CDR3 protein once. Found here are 550,000 to 650,000 distinct CDR3 sequences, about 25% of them singletons; the top ten hold roughly 3.5%. The same data also contributed to another study, on T cells of mothers and their children.

The sequenced sample was blood. Source of these receptors: a boy between 2 and 10 years old in good health.

The rearrangement links TRBV19 to TRBJ2-5; 9 nucleotides match TRBD2. Looked up from germline, CDR1 is LNHDA and CDR2 is SQIVND (reference sequence). This CDR3 contains 14 residues. With 3 bases clipped from V and 5 bases from J, the junction kept 4 bases outside the gene matches. Here the CDR3 reads CASSIVSGSETQYF. For the CDR3, the DNA is TGTGCCAGTAGTATTGTTAGCGGGAGTGAGACCCAGTACTTC.

This chain joins TRBV25-1 and TRBJ1-5; the D is unclear. From germline, CDR1 is MGHDK and CDR2 SYGVNS. This CDR3 has 14 amino acids. V was trimmed by 1 base and J by 6 bases, leaving 10 bases between them. The CDR3 DNA sequence: TGTGCCAGCAGTGAATCTGGGGAGTCTCAGCCCCAGCATTTT. Its translation: CASSESGESQPQHF.

Written as DNA, the CDR3 is TGCAGCGCCCTTGGACTAGCGGGGATTGGAGAGACCCAGTACTTC. Its translation is CSALGLAGIGETQYF. V gene TRBV29-1 combines with J gene TRBJ2-5; 12 nucleotides agree with TRBD2. CDR3 length: 15 amino acids. Germline loops: CDR1 SQVTM, CDR2 ANQGSEA. With V trimmed by 7 bases and J by 4 bases, 10 bases remained unmatched.

The chain uses TRBV10-2 and TRBJ2-5; TRBD1 matches 7 bases. CDR3 length: 14 amino acids. The junction had 9 bases not matched to a gene; V was cut back by 6 bases and J by 5 bases. Germline values: CDR1 WSHSY, CDR2 SAAADI. CDR3 sequence reads: CASRPTGVFETQYF. The CDR3 DNA reads TGCGCCAGCAGACCTACAGGGGTGTTCGAGACCCAGTACTTC.

This clonotype was seen only a few times. The genes are TRBV11-1 and TRBJ2-2; D gene uncertain. Trimming took 6 bases from V and 0 from J, leaving 8 bases between them. Germline values: CDR1 SGHAT, CDR2 FQDESV (reference sequence). The CDR3 length is 14 residues. DNA for the CDR3: TGTGCCAGCAGTTCCCCCCCGAACACCGGGGAGCTGTTTTTT. Its protein is CASSSPPNTGELFF.

This clonotype was recorded a few times. CDR3 coding DNA: TGTGCCAGCAGCCAGGGGGTCATTGAAGCTTTCTTT. It translates to CASSQGVIEAFF. The gene calls are TRBV7-8 and TRBJ1-1; TRBD1 agrees at 7 bases. Trimming cost V 5 bases and J 7 bases; bases outside gene matches: 4. Germline V gene data show CDR1 as SGHVS and CDR2 as FQNEAQ. The CDR3 totals 12 residues.

Only a few counts were recorded for this clonotype. The chain employs TRBV10-2 and TRBJ2-5; D may correspond to TRBD1 or TRBD2 (5 bases each). Germline assignment: CDR1 WSHSY and CDR2 SAAADI. V lost 2 bases to trimming and J lost 7 bases, with 11 bases between them. This CDR3 region has 13 residues. CDR3 residues: CASSEGGLRTQYF. The CDR3 nucleotides are TGCGCCAGCAGTGAGGGGGGATTGAGGACCCAGTACTTC.

This clonotype was counted only a few times. The chain is built from TRBV9 and TRBJ2-2; perhaps TRBD1 as D (6 bases). CDR1 is SGDLS and CDR2 is YYNGEE in the germline V gene. Trimming took off 4 bases at V and 3 bases at J, with 16 bases between the two ends. CDR3 length equals 16 residues. CDR3 amino acids: CASSKWAPGDTGELFF. The CDR3 DNA reads TGTGCCAGCAGCAAATGGGCACCAGGGGACACCGGGGAGCTGTTTTTT.

Only a few counts were recorded for this clonotype. The chain couples TRBV12-3 or TRBV12-4 to TRBJ1-1, with a tentative D call TRBD1 (6 bases). This CDR3 spans 12 amino acids. V lost 4 bases to trimming and J lost 5 bases, with 8 bases between them. The CDR3 bases are TGTGCCAGCAGTTCCCAGGGGACTGAAGCTTTCTTT. It specifies CASSSQGTEAFF.

Remarks on this clonotype: A read error is possible here, since a much larger clone lies one base away. The chain carries TRBV25-1 and TRBJ2-7, with D possibly called TRBD1 or TRBD2 (5 bases each). Germline V gene data show CDR1 as MGHDK and CDR2 as SYGVNS. Trimming cost V 2 bases and J 1 base, with 12 bases left between them. This CDR3 region has 15 residues. CDR3 residues: CASSEGGAGSYEQYF. CDR3 coding DNA: TGTGCCAGCAGTGAAGGAGGTGCAGGGTCCTACGAGCAGTACTTC.

J is TRBJ2-1 and V is TRBV7-2; TRBD2 is a possible D gene (6 bases). In germline, CDR1 is SGHTA, CDR2 FQGNSA. The V end was cut by 3 bases, the J end by 3 bases, with 12 bases between. This CDR3 comprises 15 residues. The CDR3 loop reads CASSFRGGGYNEQFF. The CDR3 coding sequence is TGTGCCAGCAGCTTCCGGGGAGGAGGCTACAATGAGCAGTTCTTC.

With respect to this clonotype: One junction end does not reproduce the germline sequence, and a read error may be involved. This chain links TRBV20-1 with TRBJ1-2, with a possible D match to TRBD1 (6 bases). CDR1 DFQATT and CDR2 SNEGSKA come from the germline V gene (reference sequence). The CDR3 totals 13 residues. In DNA, the CDR3 is TGCAGTGCAAGAGAGGCACAGGGAGGAGGCTACACCTTC. This gives the protein CSAREAQGGGYTF.

Here the CDR3 DNA reads TGCAGCGTTGAGAGGGGGTTAGTGGGACGGATGAACACTGAAGCTTTCTTT. Its translation is CSVERGLVGRMNTEAFF. The J gene is TRBJ1-1, the V gene TRBV29-1; D perhaps matches TRBD1 (6 bases). V was pared by 3 bases and J by 0 bases, with 20 bases between. The germline gives CDR1 SQVTM, CDR2 ANQGSEA. The CDR3 is made up of 17 amino acids.

This clonotype was counted between two and nine times. This chain links TRBV29-1 with TRBJ2-3; TRBD2 matches 11 bases. CDR3 length equals 13 residues. V was pared by 7 bases and J by 3 bases, with 3 bases of the junction left unmatched. CDR1 and CDR2 (germline): SQVTM, ANQGSEA. Here the CDR3 DNA reads TGCAGCGCCCGGACTAGCGGGACAGATACGCAGTATTTT. Its protein product is CSARTSGTDTQYF.

This clonotype was found a few times. The genes are TRBV5-1 and TRBJ2-7; 9 bases line up with TRBD1. J was trimmed by 2 bases and V by 4 bases; bases with no gene match: 7. This CDR3 has 15 residues. Germline V gene sequence: CDR1 SGHRS, CDR2 YFSETQ. This CDR3 reads CASSNRDRAPYEQYF. The CDR3 coding sequence is TGCGCCAGCAGCAACCGGGACAGGGCCCCCTACGAGCAGTACTTC.